This TCR beta chain was identified in a study of blood T cell repertoires in COVID-19. Study summary: In each case, the material was cDNA or gDNA derived from T cells, B-cell-depleted T cells, or PBMCs.

The CDR3 totals 12 residues. Per the germline V gene, CDR1 is LNHDA and CDR2 is SQIVND (reference sequence). Deletions cut 7 bases from V and 2 bases from J, with 8 bases between. The data were produced by immunoSEQ multiplex PCR, yet TCRdb's version contains in-frame clones alone and is incomplete. The repertoire holds some 68,000 clones, with approximately 87% as singletons. This clone came up a few times. This TCR derives from a man aged 45 to 65 with active COVID-19. This rearrangement joins TRBV19 to TRBJ1-2; the D is unclear. Sequencing input: peripheral blood. CDR3 region: CASTNGNYGYTF. CDR3 nucleotides: TGTGCCAGTACCAACGGGAACTATGGCTACACCTTC.